A selection of T cell receptor beta chains follows, all from one sample in a study of T cell responses to AZD1222 COVID-19 vaccine. Assay: immunoSEQ multiplex PCR; the TCRdb copy retains only in-frame clones and omits some. The sample includes 150,000 or so clones, about 91% seen only once; the top ten take around 2%. The specimen comprised peripheral blood, sampled on day 0 of AZD1222 vaccination. The source is an adult in good health. Both conserved end residues are part of each CDR3. The D gene is left open where the match is weak. The size entry is marked missing in some rows and otherwise reads once, few, many or a size class.

-	TRBJ2-5	-	12	TRBV23-1	CASSHKQETQYF	TGCGCCAGCAGTCACAAACAAGAGACCCAGTACTTC
-	TRBJ2-7	-	12	TRBV12-5	CASGLAAYEQYF	TGTGCTAGTGGTTTGGCAGCATACGAGCAGTACTTC
-	TRBJ1-6	-	14	TRBV9	CASSVEGYNSPLHF	TGTGCCAGCAGCGTAGAGGGATATAATTCACCCCTCCACTTT
-	TRBJ1-2	-	13	TRBV5-6	CASSFGPDYGYTF	TGTGCCAGCAGCTTCGGGCCCGACTATGGCTACACCTTC
-	TRBJ2-3	-	13	TRBV9	CASSPDGTDTQYF	TGTGCCAGCAGCCCCGACGGCACAGATACGCAGTATTTT
-	TRBJ1-2	-	13	TRBV5-6	CASSLQEYYGYTF	TGTGCCAGCAGCCTACAGGAGTACTATGGCTACACCTTC
-	TRBJ2-2	-	15	TRBV5-1	CASSFGGTNTGELFF	TGCGCCAGCAGCTTTGGAGGGACCAACACCGGGGAGCTGTTTTTT
TRBD1	TRBJ2-1	-	15	TRBV12-5	CASGLGTGAYNEQFF	TGTGCTAGTGGTTTGGGGACAGGGGCCTACAATGAGCAGTTCTTC
-	TRBJ2-5	once	14	TRBV7-9	CASSSAGNRETQYF	TGTGCCAGCAGCTCCGCTGGGAATCGCGAGACCCAGTACTTC
TRBD1	TRBJ1-5	-	13	TRBV10-3	CAISRDRDQPQHF	TGTGCCATCAGCCGGGACAGAGATCAGCCCCAGCATTTT
-	TRBJ1-2	-	12	TRBV19	CASRPGVYGYTF	TGTGCCAGTAGGCCCGGCGTCTATGGCTACACCTTC
-	TRBJ2-5	-	15	TRBV19	CASSIVGTPQETQYF	TGTGCCAGTAGTATAGTAGGGACACCCCAAGAGACCCAGTACTTC
-	TRBJ2-5	few	16	TRBV4-3	CASSQDRTGSGETQYF	TGCGCCAGCAGCCAAGACCGAACAGGGTCGGGAGAGACCCAGTACTTC
TRBD2	TRBJ2-1	-	14	TRBV19	CASIGAGGAGEQFF	TGTGCCAGTATAGGAGCGGGAGGGGCAGGTGAGCAGTTCTTC
-	TRBJ1-5	-	15	TRBV10-3	CAISGEGLENQPQHF	TGTGCCATCAGTGGAGAAGGGCTGGAAAATCAGCCCCAGCATTTT
-	TRBJ1-1	-	14	TRBV11-3	CASSLVAGTTEAFF	TGTGCCAGCAGCTTAGTAGCTGGGACCACTGAAGCTTTCTTT
-	TRBJ2-4	-	14	TRBV5-6	CASRYGGAKNIQYF	TGTGCCAGCAGATATGGTGGGGCCAAAAACATTCAGTACTTC
-	TRBJ1-1	-	16	TRBV27	CASSLSEQAMNTEAFF	TGTGCCAGCAGTTTATCGGAACAGGCCATGAACACTGAAGCTTTCTTT
-	TRBJ1-5	-	15	TRBV15	CATSRRGGGNQPQHF	TGTGCCACCAGCAGGAGGGGAGGGGGGAATCAGCCCCAGCATTTT
-	TRBJ1-3	-	15	TRBV4-3	CASSQLQGSGNTIYF	TGCGCCAGCAGCCAACTGCAGGGCTCTGGAAACACCATATATTTT
-	TRBJ1-2	-	14	TRBV19	CASSRPVAHYGYTF	TGTGCCAGTAGCCGTCCAGTAGCCCACTATGGCTACACCTTC
TRBD1	TRBJ1-5	-	14	TRBV28	CAGRQGASNQPQHF	TGTGCCGGTCGACAGGGAGCAAGCAATCAGCCCCAGCATTTT
-	TRBJ2-6	-	15	TRBV6-1	CASSERVTGANVLTF	TGTGCCAGCAGTGAACGAGTAACTGGGGCCAACGTCCTGACTTTC
-	TRBJ1-5	-	13	TRBV2	CASSEGLRGPQHF	TGTGCCAGCAGTGAAGGGCTTCGGGGGCCCCAGCATTTT
-	TRBJ1-6	-	13	TRBV7-9	CASGSSSNSPLHF	TGTGCCAGCGGGTCTTCCAGCAATTCACCCCTCCACTTT
-	TRBJ2-1	-	15	TRBV28	CASSLSQRAYNEQFF	TGTGCCAGCAGTTTAAGCCAGCGGGCCTACAATGAGCAGTTCTTC
-	TRBJ2-7	-	12	TRBV7-9	CASSAQGREQYF	TGTGCCAGCAGCGCGCAGGGAAGGGAGCAGTACTTC
TRBD1	TRBJ1-1	-	15	TRBV9	CASSSGTGFRAEAFF	TGTGCCAGCAGCTCCGGGACAGGGTTCAGGGCTGAAGCTTTCTTT
TRBD2	TRBJ2-1	-	14	TRBV7-9	CASSVSGTTNEQFF	TGTGCCAGCAGCGTCTCCGGGACTACGAATGAGCAGTTCTTC
-	TRBJ1-1	-	13	TRBV7-9	CASTVSLRTEAFF	TGTGCCAGCACCGTTAGTCTGCGCACTGAAGCTTTCTTT
-	TRBJ1-4	-	12	TRBV6-1	CASSELGVKLFF	TGTGCCAGCAGTGAACTTGGGGTAAAACTGTTTTTT
TRBD2	TRBJ2-1	-	17	TRBV10-1	CASRVAGGPLGTDEQFF	TGCGCCAGCAGGGTAGCGGGAGGTCCCCTGGGGACAGATGAGCAGTTCTTC
-	TRBJ2-1	-	12	TRBV2	CASSASGNEQFF	TGTGCCAGCAGCGCAAGCGGCAATGAGCAGTTCTTC
TRBD1	TRBJ2-1	once	13	TRBV7-7	CASSPDRVHEQFF	TGTGCTAGCAGCCCGGACAGGGTTCATGAGCAGTTCTTC
TRBD2	TRBJ2-1	-	18	TRBV13	CARRRGGARTSGSDEQFF	TGTGCCCGCCGCCGGGGGGGGGCGAGGACTAGCGGATCAGATGAGCAGTTCTTC